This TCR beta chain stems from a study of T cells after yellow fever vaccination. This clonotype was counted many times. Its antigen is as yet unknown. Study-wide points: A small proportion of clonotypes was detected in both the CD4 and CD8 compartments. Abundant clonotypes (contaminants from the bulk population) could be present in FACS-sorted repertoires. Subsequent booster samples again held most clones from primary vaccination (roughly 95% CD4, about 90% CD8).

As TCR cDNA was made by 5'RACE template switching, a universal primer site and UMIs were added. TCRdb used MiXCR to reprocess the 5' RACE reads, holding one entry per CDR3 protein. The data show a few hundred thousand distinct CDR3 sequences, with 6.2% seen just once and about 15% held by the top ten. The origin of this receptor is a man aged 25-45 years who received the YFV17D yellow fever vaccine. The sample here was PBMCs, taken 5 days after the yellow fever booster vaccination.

CDR3 in DNA: TGCGCCAGCAGCTTGGCCAGGGCCAACCGCCTTTCAGATACGCAGTATTTT. It translates to CASSLARANRLSDTQYF. V is TRBV5-1 and J is TRBJ2-3, with D possibly matching TRBD1 (5 bases). The V and J ends lost 0 bases and 4 bases respectively, with 18 bases between them. The CDR3 is 17 amino acids. The V gene's germline CDR1 is SGHRS and CDR2 YFSETQ. Full variable domain (outside the CDR3, taken from reference TRBV5-1 and TRBJ2-3): KAGVTQTPRYLIKTRGQQVTLSCSPISGHRSVSWYQQTPGQGLQFLFEYFSETQRNKGNFPGRFSGRQFSNSRSEMNVSTLELGDSALYLCASSLARANRLSDTQYFGPGTRLTVL.